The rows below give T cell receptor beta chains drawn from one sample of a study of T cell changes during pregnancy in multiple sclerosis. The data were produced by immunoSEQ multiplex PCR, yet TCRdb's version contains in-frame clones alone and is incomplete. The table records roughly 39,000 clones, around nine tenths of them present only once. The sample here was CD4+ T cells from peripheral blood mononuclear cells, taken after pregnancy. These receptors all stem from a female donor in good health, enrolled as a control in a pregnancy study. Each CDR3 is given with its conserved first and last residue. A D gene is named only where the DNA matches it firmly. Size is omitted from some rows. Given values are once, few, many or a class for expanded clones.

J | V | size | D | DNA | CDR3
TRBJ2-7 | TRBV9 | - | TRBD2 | TGTGCCAGCAGCGTAGCTAGCGGAGGCGTATACGAGCAGTACTTC | CASSVASGGVYEQYF
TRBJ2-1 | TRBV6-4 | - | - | TGTGCCAGCAGTGAGAACAGGGCCCCCCACAATGAGCAGTTCTTC | CASSENRAPHNEQFF
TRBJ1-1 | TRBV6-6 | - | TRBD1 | TGTGCCAGCAGTTACCCGTCAGGGGGCGCGGAAGCTTTCTTT | CASSYPSGGAEAFF
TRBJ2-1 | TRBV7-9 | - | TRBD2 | TGTGCCAGCAGCTCTAGCGGGGGGGGATACAATGAGCAGTTCTTC | CASSSSGGGYNEQFF
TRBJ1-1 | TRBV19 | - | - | TGTGCCAGTATGTTCCCAGGGACTGAAGCTTTCTTT | CASMFPGTEAFF
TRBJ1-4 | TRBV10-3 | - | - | TGTGCCATCAGTGGAGGGTCTGGTGAAAAACTGTTTTTT | CAISGGSGEKLFF
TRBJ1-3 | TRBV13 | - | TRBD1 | TGTGCCAGCAGCATCCGACAGGGGGCTGGTGGAAACACCATATATTTT | CASSIRQGAGGNTIYF
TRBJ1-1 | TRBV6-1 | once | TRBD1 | TGTGCCAGCAGTCAGAGACAGGGGGCGAACACTGAAGCTTTCTTT | CASSQRQGANTEAFF
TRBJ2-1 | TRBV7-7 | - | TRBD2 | TGTGCCAGCAGCCCAGGACTAGCGAGGCGAGAACGGCAGTTCTTC | CASSPGLARRERQFF
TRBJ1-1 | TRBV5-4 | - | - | TGTGCCAGCAGACCCAGCGGGGGAGGCACTGAAGCTTTCTTT | CASRPSGGGTEAFF
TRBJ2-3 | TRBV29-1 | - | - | TGCAGCGTTGAAGTTAGCGCCATTGATCCGCAGTATTTT | CSVEVSAIDPQYF
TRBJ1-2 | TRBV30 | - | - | TGTGCCTGGAGTCCCGACAGATATGGCTACACCTTC | CAWSPDRYGYTF
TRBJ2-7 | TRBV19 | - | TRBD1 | TGTGCCACTTCCCCTGACAGGGGGCACGAGCAGTACTTC | CATSPDRGHEQYF
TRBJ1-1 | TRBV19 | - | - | TGTGCCAGTAGTATACTCGGGGTGAACACTGAAGCTTTCTTT | CASSILGVNTEAFF
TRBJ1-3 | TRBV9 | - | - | TGTGCCAGCAGCTCCGGACAGAGCCTAGGAAACACCATATATTTT | CASSSGQSLGNTIYF
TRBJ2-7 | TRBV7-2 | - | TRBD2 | TGTGCCAGCAGCCAGACTAGCGGGGGACTCTACGAGCAGTACTTC | CASSQTSGGLYEQYF
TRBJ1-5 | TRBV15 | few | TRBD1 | TGTGCCACCAGCAGGACAGGGGGAAATAGCAATCAGCCCCAGCATTTT | CATSRTGGNSNQPQHF